The 10 T cell receptor beta chains in this list originate from one sample, sequenced in a study of blood T cell repertoires in COVID-19 (TCRdb year 2020). The library was built by means of the immunoSEQ multiplex PCR assay. The clones in this table, taken by TCRdb from immuneACCESS, are in-frame only. Not every clone is retained; where verified, under half of the shortfall comes from an unresolved V gene, and the cause of the rest is unknown. The sample table lists 100,000 to 150,000 clones, around 91% of them with a count of one. The ten largest clones capture under 35% of the sample. Sequencing was performed on peripheral blood. Receptor source: a man in his 70s with active or convalescent COVID-19.

The CDR3 DNA is TGCGCCAGCAGCCCACTAGGTGCGGGAGAGCTCTACAATGAGCAGTTCTTC. This translates into CASSPLGAGELYNEQFF. V usage is TRBV5-1 and J usage is TRBJ2-1; 7 nucleotides agree with TRBD2. This CDR3 spans 17 amino acids. The germline gives CDR1 SGHRS, CDR2 YFSETQ. Trimming took 4 bases from V and 3 from J; bases not matched to a gene: 13.

The chain links TRBV2 to TRBJ1-5; the D is unclear. From germline, CDR1 is SNHLY and CDR2 FYNNEI. This CDR3 is 15 amino acids long. Trimming cost V 8 bases and J 5 bases, with 19 bases left between them. CDR3 in amino acids: CASEAGHSGYQPQHF. CDR3 nucleotide sequence: TGTGCCAGCGAGGCCGGTCACTCCGGGTATCAGCCCCAGCATTTT.

The chain is built from TRBV7-6 and TRBJ1-5; a weak D match, TRBD1 (5 bases). The germline V gene encodes CDR1 SGHVS and CDR2 FNYEAQ. V was pared by 5 bases and J by 6 bases, with 17 bases between. This CDR3 has 15 amino acids. This CDR3 is CASSPTGRDSQPQHF. As DNA, the CDR3 is TGTGCCAGCAGCCCCACCGGCAGGGATAGTCAGCCCCAGCATTTT.

The V gene is TRBV15, the J gene TRBJ2-5, with 12 nucleotides matching TRBD1. The CDR3 has 17 residues. The trim removed 5 bases at V and 5 bases at J, leaving 12 bases unmatched. The germline V gene has CDR1 LNHNV and CDR2 YYDKDF (reference sequence). CDR3 nucleotide sequence: TGTGCCACCAGCGGAACCGGGACAGGGGGCGCGTCTGAGACCCAGTACTTC. As protein: CATSGTGTGGASETQYF.

The chain joins TRBV6-4 to TRBJ2-3, with TRBD2 identical over 14 bases. This CDR3 spans 16 amino acids. V was clipped by 4 bases and J by 5 bases; unmatched bases: 5. CDR1 MRHNA and CDR2 SNTAGT come from the germline V gene. The CDR3 protein is CASSVQGTSGRDTQYF. CDR3 bases: TGTGCCAGCAGTGTCCAGGGGACTAGCGGGAGAGATACGCAGTATTTT.

The gene calls are TRBV28 and TRBJ1-4, with D perhaps matching TRBD1 (5 bases). The V gene lost 5 bases and the J gene lost 4 bases, with 11 bases spanning the gap. The germline V gene has CDR1 MDHEN and CDR2 SYDVKM. The CDR3 length is 14 residues. The CDR3 loop reads CASSPHRFNEKLFF. The CDR3 DNA reads as TGTGCCAGCAGTCCCCACAGGTTTAATGAAAAACTGTTTTTT.

This clone has just one count. V gene TRBV9 combines with J gene TRBJ1-6; 10 nucleotides match TRBD1. This CDR3 spans 15 amino acids. Germline CDR1 reads SGDLS; CDR2 reads YYNGEE. V was clipped by 0 bases and J by 12 bases; unmatched bases: 6. CDR3 sequence (DNA): TGTGCCAGCAGCGTAGCGGGACAGGGGACCCGACCCCTCCACTTT. As protein: CASSVAGQGTRPLHF.

This chain connects TRBV19 to TRBJ2-5, with TRBD2 matching over 8 bases. This CDR3 has 16 amino acids. CDR1 is LNHDA and CDR2 is SQIVND in the germline V gene (reference sequence). Trimming took 5 bases from V and 2 from J; bases not matched to a gene: 10. For the CDR3, the DNA is TGTGCCAGTAGTCTCACCGGGACTAGGGAGCAAGAGACCCAGTACTTC. Translation: CASSLTGTREQETQYF.

The chain employs TRBV21-1 and TRBJ2-7; the listed D gene, TRBD1, was not tested against the DNA. TRBV21-1 is assigned pseudogene status. This CDR3 is 17 amino acids long. CDR3 in DNA: TGTGCCAGCAGCAAGTTAGTAGCCGTTAGGGGTAACTACGAGCAGTACTTC. Translating gives CASSKLVAVRGNYEQYF.

The chain joins TRBV28 to TRBJ1-5, with D uncertain. This CDR3 spans 13 amino acids. Trimming pared 5 bases from V and 0 bases from J, leaving 5 bases between. Germline CDR1 reads MDHEN; CDR2 reads SYDVKM. CDR3: CASSLYSNQPQHF. In DNA form, the CDR3 reads TGTGCCAGCAGTCTTTATAGCAATCAGCCCCAGCATTTT.